This record covers a single TCR beta chain. The antigen this receptor binds is unknown. One base away there is no much larger clone; base qualities are not given. These data are taken from a study of identical twins (dated by TCRdb to the mid-2010s). For the study in its entirety: TCR alpha and beta repertoires from monozygotic twins, unrelated adults of various ages and cord blood were deep-sequenced to test whether fetal clonotypes persist. To rule out contamination, the twin experiments were replicated at different times with different library preparation protocols. Summary of the overall study and its limitations: Invariant T cells such as MAIT and iNKT could partly confound zero-insertion analyses, although diverse VJ usage argued against such confounding for most clonotypes. Fewer insertions were carried by abundant cord blood beta clonotypes, a similar but weaker trend appeared in young adult naive repertoires, and no such trend appeared in memory repertoires. Out-of-frame TCR alpha sharing in monozygotic twins was systematically underestimated by recombination models, whereas sharing between unrelated individuals was in agreement with the recombination models. The excess sharing between twins in beta out-of-frame sequences was weaker because fewer shared sequences reduced the signal-to-noise ratio. Because the same donors could not be followed over many years, conclusions were based on cross-sectional statistical analysis. Out-of-frame TCR alpha sequences shared between twins showed an excess of low generation-probability sequences compared with coincidental sharing between unrelated individuals.

V lost 5 bases and J lost 6 bases, and the count of bases not matched to a germline gene is 28. The CDR3 goes from the cysteine to the phenylalanine over 21 residues. Here the CDR3 DNA is all that survives: 63 bases in frame from base 1. Via the germline V gene (reference sequence), CDR1 is SGHAT and CDR2 FQDESV. Receptor amplification or capture employed 5' RACE. Sequencing relied on an Illumina HiSeq 2000. Template switching added a universal primer binding site, and the final cDNA carried a unique molecular identifier that allowed TCR cDNA molecules to be counted accurately. First-strand cDNA for TCR alpha and beta chains was synthesized from specific primers in the conserved constant-segment region. To control for contamination, every cDNA library was double barcoded, receiving both a SMART-Mk sample barcode and Illumina barcodes. Two successive PCR steps introduced TruSeq adapter sequences along with Illumina sample barcodes. TCR alpha and beta cDNA libraries were sequenced on the Illumina HiSeq platform with custom primers. Under the source paper's analysis protocol: MiGEC processed the raw reads to extract unique molecular identifiers, while MiXCR was used to determine the CDR3 positions. For each individual, recombination models were inferred using an EM algorithm with the repgenHMM and IGoR tools. The analysis of shared clonotypes was done with the tcR package in R, with sharing normalized by the product of cloneset sizes. To study raw recombination free of thymic and clonal selection effects, out-of-frame nonproductive sequences were analyzed. TCRdb cleaned the public reads at Q25 with fastp, built clones with MiXCR and kept in-frame beta chains. Duplicate CDR3 protein sequences are folded into a single record with the most common DNA and genes. The V and J calls here are based on TCRdb, not the publication. Within this sample are 250,000 to 300,000 distinct CDR3 sequences, with 8.5% to 9.5% of them counted one time only. Approximately 6.6% of the sample is held by the ten biggest clonotypes.

Only healthy Caucasian donors were included. The twin cohort consisted of three pairs of female monozygotic twins, all aged roughly 18 to 29 years. Positive isolation kits from Invitrogen were used to isolate CD4+ and CD8+ T cell populations. A further study also used this sample, focusing on yellow fever vaccine responses in identical twins. As described in the second report: The T cell response to vaccination in identical twins was reported by the authors to appear partly convergent and partly personalized. In the study, vaccine-responding T cell clones were precisely tracked in identical twins.

The receptor comes from a woman aged 18-35 years in good health. Sequencing was done on a sample of CD8+ T cells sorted from blood. The chain is encoded by TRBV11-1 joined to TRBJ2-5; 9 central bases correspond to TRBD2. The CDR3 reads as follows: CASSPRVGSGRSPHSLKTQYF. The bases read TGTGCCAGCAGCCCGAGGGTCGGTAGCGGGAGATCTCCCCACTCTCTCAAGACCCAGTACTTC.